These 24 T cell receptor beta chains originate from one sample sequenced in a study of CD8 T cells in ankylosing spondylitis. TCRdb ran MiXCR on the 5' RACE reads and lists one entry per CDR3 protein. The sample carries about 150,000 distinct CDR3 sequences, roughly 44% recorded once. The sequencing sample was made of synovial fluid, either unsorted or a sorted T cell fraction (not recorded which). The receptors come from a male donor with ankylosing spondylitis.

This chain joins TRBV20-1 and TRBJ2-1; TRBD1 aligns across 10 bases. Germline loops: CDR1 DFQATT, CDR2 SNEGSKA (reference sequence). This CDR3 comprises 15 residues. V trimming: 6 bases; J trimming: 6 bases; junction bases outside the gene matches: 11. The CDR3 is CSALNPGQGFNEQFF. DNA of the CDR3: TGCAGTGCCCTAAACCCGGGACAGGGGTTCAATGAGCAGTTCTTC.

The gene calls are TRBV28 and TRBJ1-1; D remains unclear. The CDR3 is made up of 13 amino acids. Germline loops: CDR1 MDHEN, CDR2 SYDVKM. V dropped 3 bases and J dropped 1 base, with 6 bases sitting between them. CDR3 residues: CASSFFENTEAFF. In DNA form, the CDR3 reads TGTGCCAGCAGTTTTTTCGAGAACACTGAAGCTTTCTTT.

This clonotype was seen more than once but under ten times. V gene TRBV3-1 combines with J gene TRBJ2-7, with TRBD2 matching over 9 bases. CDR1 is LGHDT, CDR2 YNNKEL, per germline (reference sequence). V gave up 4 bases and J gave up 9 bases; unmatched junction bases: 13. This CDR3 is built from 15 residues. CDR3 region: CASSPGGASGTVQYF. Here the CDR3 DNA reads TGTGCCAGCAGCCCGGGCGGGGCTAGCGGGACGGTGCAGTACTTC.

The chain employs TRBV7-6 and TRBJ2-1; a weak D match, TRBD2 (5 bases). V shed 1 base and J shed 0 bases, with 10 bases lying between them. The CDR3 totals 16 residues. Germline V lookup: CDR1 SGHVS, CDR2 FNYEAQ. The CDR3 region has the DNA TGTGCCAGCAGCTTAGAGATGGGGAGCTCCTACAATGAGCAGTTCTTC. Amino acids: CASSLEMGSSYNEQFF.

This clonotype was counted a few times. The chain employs TRBV15 and TRBJ2-2; D ambiguous. The CDR3 spans 13 residues. V was pared by 7 bases and J by 4 bases, with 10 bases between. Looked up from germline, CDR1 is LNHNV and CDR2 is YYDKDF (reference sequence). The CDR3 spells CATTWLITGELFF. For the CDR3, the DNA is TGTGCCACCACGTGGCTTATCACCGGGGAGCTGTTTTTT. The full variable domain, in which reference TRBV15 and TRBJ2-2 provide the parts outside the CDR3, is DAMVIQNPRYQVTQFGKPVTLSCSQTLNHNVMYWYQQKSSQAPKLLFHYYDKDFNNEADTPDNFQSRRPNTSFCFLDIRSPGLGDTAMYLCATTWLITGELFFGEGSRLTVL.

Many counts were recorded for this clonotype. The chain uses TRBV7-8 and TRBJ2-1; no clear D gene. V was cut by 4 bases and J by 8 bases, with 12 bases left in between. The CDR3 length is 13 residues. Germline CDR1 is SGHVS and CDR2 is FQNEAQ. This CDR3 is CASSYPGRDEQFF. The CDR3 DNA reads as TGTGCCAGCAGCTATCCCGGTCGTGATGAGCAGTTCTTC.

This clonotype appeared once. The chain uses TRBV29-1 and TRBJ1-2; D not resolved. Germline V gene lookup returns CDR1 SQVTM and CDR2 ANQGSEA. V was clipped by 2 bases and J by 6 bases, with 7 bases between them. This CDR3 spans 11 amino acids. CDR3: CSVENPDGYTF. In DNA form, the CDR3 reads TGCAGCGTTGAAAATCCGGATGGCTACACCTTC.

This rearrangement joins TRBV9 to TRBJ2-1; no definite D call. The length of the CDR3 is 14 residues. Germline assignment: CDR1 SGDLS and CDR2 YYNGEE. With 0 bases removed from V and 8 bases from J, the gap between germline ends came to 12 bases. The CDR3 loop reads CASSVGRVSDEQFF. The CDR3 nucleotides read TGTGCCAGCAGCGTAGGAAGGGTCAGCGATGAGCAGTTCTTC.

V usage is TRBV5-1 and J usage is TRBJ2-5; 15 bases fit TRBD2. In germline, CDR1 is SGHRS, CDR2 YFSETQ. V was pared by 4 bases and J by 5 bases, with 6 bases of the junction left unmatched. This CDR3 has 16 residues. The CDR3 region has the DNA TGCGCCAGCAGCCCAGGACTAGCGGGAGGGCTGGAGACCCAGTACTTC. Protein: CASSPGLAGGLETQYF. Full variable domain (rest looked up from reference TRBV5-1 and TRBJ2-5): KAGVTQTPRYLIKTRGQQVTLSCSPISGHRSVSWYQQTPGQGLQFLFEYFSETQRNKGNFPGRFSGRQFSNSRSEMNVSTLELGDSALYLCASSPGLAGGLETQYFGPGTRLLVL.

This clonotype was counted at least ten times. This chain uses TRBV27 with TRBJ2-2; unclear D gene. Germline V gene lookup returns CDR1 MNHEY and CDR2 SMNVEV (reference sequence). Trimming took off 7 bases at V and 0 bases at J, with 12 bases between the two ends. The CDR3 is 15 residues long. CDR3 loop: CASKFVGSNTGELFF. Here the CDR3 DNA reads TGTGCCAGCAAGTTTGTAGGGTCGAACACCGGGGAGCTGTTTTTT.

The chain recombines TRBV4-2 with TRBJ2-7; 7 bases line up with TRBD1. Germline values: CDR1 LGHNA, CDR2 YNFKEQ. This CDR3 is built from 16 residues. Germline trimming cut 3 bases from V and 1 base from J; bases unmatched to any gene: 9. The CDR3 nucleotides are TGTGCCAGCAGCCAGACTCGGACAGGCGGGTCCTACGAGCAGTACTTC. Residues: CASSQTRTGGSYEQYF.

This clonotype has ten or more counts. The chain couples TRBV15 to TRBJ2-7; the D gene is possibly TRBD2 (6 bases). There are 13 residues in the CDR3. Germline lookup yields CDR1 LNHNV and CDR2 YYDKDF (reference sequence). V gave up 4 bases and J gave up 0 bases, with 7 bases separating them. This chain's CDR3 is CATSTGSSYEQYF. The DNA of the CDR3 is TGTGCCACCAGCACCGGGAGCTCCTACGAGCAGTACTTC.

The rearrangement uses TRBV5-1 and TRBJ2-1; weak D call: TRBD2 (5 bases). Trimming removed 7 bases at V and 8 bases at J, with 13 bases between. The CDR3 runs 12 residues. Germline CDR1 SGHRS, CDR2 YFSETQ. The CDR3 nucleotides are TGCGCCAGCTTCTCTAGCTTCTATGAGCAGTTCTTC. This gives the protein CASFSSFYEQFF.

This clonotype was observed a handful of times. The chain uses TRBV2 and TRBJ1-1; no firm D call. This CDR3 has 18 amino acids. Trimming left V 5 bases short and J 0 bases short, with 22 bases between. Per germline, CDR1 SNHLY and CDR2 FYNNEI. As DNA, the CDR3 is TGTGCCAGCAGTCCTGTTTTGCGGCCACTCTTCATGAACACTGAAGCTTTCTTT. Protein sequence: CASSPVLRPLFMNTEAFF. The complete variable domain, with remaining parts taken from reference TRBV2 and TRBJ1-1, reads EPEVTQTPSHQVTQMGQEVILRCVPISNHLYFYWYRQILGQKVEFLVSFYNNEISEKSEIFDDQFSVERPDGSNFTLKIRSTKLEDSAMYFCASSPVLRPLFMNTEAFFGQGTRLTVV.

This clonotype was detected a few times. V and J are TRBV9 and TRBJ1-2; D might be TRBD1 (6 bases). CDR3 length equals 15 residues. Germline V gene data show CDR1 as SGDLS and CDR2 as YYNGEE. V lost 0 bases and J 7 bases, leaving 16 bases between the germline ends. CDR3 sequence reads: CASSVASTGSFGYTF. The CDR3 DNA reads as TGTGCCAGCAGCGTAGCTAGTACAGGGAGTTTTGGCTACACCTTC.

At least ten counts were recorded for this clonotype. The genes are TRBV13 and TRBJ1-2, with no clear D. V was trimmed by 0 bases and J by 4 bases, leaving 12 bases between them. This CDR3 contains 15 residues. Germline assignment: CDR1 PRHDT and CDR2 FYEKMQ (reference sequence). CDR3 nucleotides: TGTGCCAGCAGCTTAGGCCCGGGGAAGACCTATGGCTACACCTTC. Encoded protein: CASSLGPGKTYGYTF.

The J gene is TRBJ2-7, the V gene TRBV3-1, with 7 bases identical to TRBD2. The V segment lost 2 bases and the J segment 0 bases; nucleotides outside the gene matches: 1. This CDR3 spans 14 amino acids. The V gene's germline CDR1 is LGHDT and CDR2 YNNKEL (reference sequence). CDR3 sequence (DNA): TGTGCCAGCAGCCAACGGGACTACTCCTACGAGCAGTACTTC. Its protein product is CASSQRDYSYEQYF.

The chain uses TRBV28 and TRBJ1-6; maybe TRBD1 (5 bases). Germline assignment: CDR1 MDHEN and CDR2 SYDVKM. The CDR3 spans 16 residues. Trimming removed 8 bases from V and 2 bases from J, with 16 bases in between. The DNA for the CDR3 is TGTGCCAGCTCCCTCCCGGGGGTCCCCTATAATTCACCCCTCCACTTT. Translation gives CASSLPGVPYNSPLHF.

J is TRBJ1-1 and V is TRBV5-5; tentatively, D is TRBD1 (5 bases). The V gene's germline CDR1 is SGHKS and CDR2 YYEKEE (reference sequence). The CDR3 sequence is 14 residues long. Trimming took 5 bases from V and 6 from J, leaving 17 bases between them. The CDR3 nucleotides are TGTGCCAGCAGTCCCGGATGGGGGGTCCCTGAAGCTTTCTTT. Translation gives CASSPGWGVPEAFF. Drawing the rest from reference TRBV5-5 and TRBJ1-1, the complete variable domain is DAGVTQSPTHLIKTRGQQVTLRCSPISGHKSVSWYQQVLGQGPQFIFQYYEKEERGRGNFPDRFSARQFPNYSSELNVNALLLGDSALYLCASSPGWGVPEAFFGQGTRLTVV.

The V gene is TRBV7-9, the J gene TRBJ1-4; D uncertain. The germline CDR1 and CDR2 sequences are SEHNR and FQNEAQ (reference sequence). The CDR3 loop spans 12 amino acids. Trimming took 5 bases from V and 6 from J, leaving 7 bases between them. CDR3 sequence (DNA): TGTGCCAGCAGCGTAACGGATGAAAAACTGTTTTTT. The encoded protein is CASSVTDEKLFF.

The chain couples TRBV20-1 to TRBJ1-4; a weak D match, TRBD1 (6 bases). CDR3 length equals 11 residues. In germline, CDR1 is DFQATT, CDR2 SNEGSKA (reference sequence). V lost 0 bases and J lost 15, with 11 bases in between. The CDR3 nucleotides are TGCAGTGCTAGAGATTGGGAGGGGGTGTTTTTT. Translated, it gives CSARDWEGVFF.

In this sample, this clonotype turned up a few times. This chain links TRBV29-1 with TRBJ2-1, with a weak D call TRBD1 (6 bases). V was cut by 7 bases and J by 3 bases, with 16 bases left in between. Germline CDR1 reads SQVTM; CDR2 reads ANQGSEA. The CDR3 spans 14 residues. DNA for the CDR3: TGCAGCGGCAACTCCGGGACAAACTACAATGAGCAGTTCTTC. This codes for CSGNSGTNYNEQFF.

This clonotype has at least ten counts. The gene calls are TRBV12-3 or TRBV12-4 and TRBJ2-3; D tentatively fits TRBD1 or TRBD2 (5 bases each). V was shortened by 6 bases and J by 11 bases, with 21 bases between the two germline ends. The CDR3 totals 14 residues. The CDR3 reads CASSFDSWGMGQYF. The CDR3 DNA sequence: TGTGCCAGCAGCTTCGACTCCTGGGGGATGGGGCAGTATTTT.

The chain joins TRBV12-3 or TRBV12-4 to TRBJ2-1; D is unresolved. V was shortened by 2 bases and J by 7 bases, with 6 bases between the two germline ends. This CDR3 region has 12 residues. As DNA, the CDR3 is TGTGCCAGCAGTTTATCCTTTAATGAGCAGTTCTTC. As protein: CASSLSFNEQFF.